This T cell receptor (beta chain) was observed in a study of T cell responses to AZD1222 COVID-19 vaccine. Germline V gene sequence: CDR1 SGHDT, CDR2 YYEEEE. CDR3 length: 13 amino acids. Trimming shortened V by 0 bases and J by 4 bases, and 6 bases separated the two germline ends. Only in-frame clones appear in the TCRdb table, and some are missing; sequencing was by immunoSEQ multiplex PCR. This sample yields 95,000 to 150,000 clones, of which roughly nine tenths are seen a single time; roughly 5% belongs to the top ten. The origin of this receptor is an adult in good health. The sample in question was peripheral blood, obtained on day 0 of AZD1222 vaccination. This chain joins TRBV5-6 and TRBJ2-3; D not certain. This chain's CDR3 is CASSLAQADTQYF. DNA of the CDR3: TGTGCCAGCAGCTTGGCCCAAGCAGATACGCAGTATTTT.